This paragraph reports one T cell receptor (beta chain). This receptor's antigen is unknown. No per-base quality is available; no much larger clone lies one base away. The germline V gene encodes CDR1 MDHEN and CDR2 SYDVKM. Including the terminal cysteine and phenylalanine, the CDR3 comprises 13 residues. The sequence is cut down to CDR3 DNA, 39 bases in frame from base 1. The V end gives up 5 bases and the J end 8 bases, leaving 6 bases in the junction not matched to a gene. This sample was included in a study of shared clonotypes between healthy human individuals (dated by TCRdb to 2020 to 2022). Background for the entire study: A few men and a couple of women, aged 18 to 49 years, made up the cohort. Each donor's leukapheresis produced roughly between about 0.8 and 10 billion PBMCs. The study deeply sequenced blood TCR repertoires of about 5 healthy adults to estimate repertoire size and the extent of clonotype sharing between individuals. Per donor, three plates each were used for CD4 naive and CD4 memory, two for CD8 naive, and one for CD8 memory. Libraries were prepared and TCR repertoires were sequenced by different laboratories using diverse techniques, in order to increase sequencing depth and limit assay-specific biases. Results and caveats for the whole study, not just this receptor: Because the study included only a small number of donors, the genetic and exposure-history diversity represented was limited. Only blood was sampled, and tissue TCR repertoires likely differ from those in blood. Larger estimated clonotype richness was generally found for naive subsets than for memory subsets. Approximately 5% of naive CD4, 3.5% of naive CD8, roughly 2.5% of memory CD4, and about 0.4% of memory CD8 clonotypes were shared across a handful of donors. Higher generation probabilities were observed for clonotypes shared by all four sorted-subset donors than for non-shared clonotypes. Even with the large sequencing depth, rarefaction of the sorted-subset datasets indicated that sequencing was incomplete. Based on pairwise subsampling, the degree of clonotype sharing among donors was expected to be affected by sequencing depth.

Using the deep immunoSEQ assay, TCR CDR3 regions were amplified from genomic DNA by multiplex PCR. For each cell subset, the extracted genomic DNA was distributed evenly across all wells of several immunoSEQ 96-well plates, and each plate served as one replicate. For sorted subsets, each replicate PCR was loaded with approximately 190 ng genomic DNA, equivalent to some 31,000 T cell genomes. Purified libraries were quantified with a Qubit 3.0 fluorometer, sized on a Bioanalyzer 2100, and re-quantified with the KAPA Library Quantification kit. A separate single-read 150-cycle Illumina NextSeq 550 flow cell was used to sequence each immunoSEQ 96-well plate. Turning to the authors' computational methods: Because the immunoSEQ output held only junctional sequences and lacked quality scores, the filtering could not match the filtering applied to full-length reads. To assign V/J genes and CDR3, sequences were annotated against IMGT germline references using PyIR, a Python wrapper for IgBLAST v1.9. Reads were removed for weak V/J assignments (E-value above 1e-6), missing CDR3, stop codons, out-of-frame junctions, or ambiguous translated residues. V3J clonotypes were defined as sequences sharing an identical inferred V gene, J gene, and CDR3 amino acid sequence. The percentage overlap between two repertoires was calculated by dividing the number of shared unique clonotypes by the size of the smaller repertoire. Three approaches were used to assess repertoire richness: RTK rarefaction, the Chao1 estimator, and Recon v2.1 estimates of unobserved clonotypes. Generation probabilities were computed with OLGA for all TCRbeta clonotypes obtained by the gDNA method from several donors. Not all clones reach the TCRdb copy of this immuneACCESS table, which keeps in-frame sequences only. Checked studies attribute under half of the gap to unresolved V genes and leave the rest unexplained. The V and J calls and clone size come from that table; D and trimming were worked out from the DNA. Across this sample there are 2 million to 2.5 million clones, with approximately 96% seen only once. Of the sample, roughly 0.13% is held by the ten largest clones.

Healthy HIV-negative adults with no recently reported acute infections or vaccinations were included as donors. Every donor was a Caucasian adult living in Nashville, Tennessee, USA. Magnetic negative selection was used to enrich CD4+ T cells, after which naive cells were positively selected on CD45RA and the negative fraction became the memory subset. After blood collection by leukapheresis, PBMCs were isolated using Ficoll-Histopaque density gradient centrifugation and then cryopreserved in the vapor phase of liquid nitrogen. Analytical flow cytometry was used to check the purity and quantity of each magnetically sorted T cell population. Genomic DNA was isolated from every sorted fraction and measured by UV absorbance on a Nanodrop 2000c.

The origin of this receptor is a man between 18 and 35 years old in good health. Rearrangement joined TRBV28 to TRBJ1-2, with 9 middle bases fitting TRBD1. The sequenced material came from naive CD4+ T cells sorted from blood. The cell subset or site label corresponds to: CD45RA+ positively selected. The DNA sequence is TGTGCCAGCAGTATACAGGGGGCGAGGGGCTACACCTTC. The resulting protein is CASSIQGARGYTF.